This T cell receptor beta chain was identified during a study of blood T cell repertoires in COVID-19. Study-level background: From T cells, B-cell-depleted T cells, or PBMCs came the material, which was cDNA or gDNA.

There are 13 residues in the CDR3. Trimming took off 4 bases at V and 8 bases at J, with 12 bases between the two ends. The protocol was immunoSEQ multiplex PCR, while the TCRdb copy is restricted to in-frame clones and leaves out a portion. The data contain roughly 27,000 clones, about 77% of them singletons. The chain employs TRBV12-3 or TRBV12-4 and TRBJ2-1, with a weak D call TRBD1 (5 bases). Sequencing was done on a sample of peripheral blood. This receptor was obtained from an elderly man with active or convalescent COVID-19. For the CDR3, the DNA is TGTGCCAGCAGTTCCGGGTCCAGGGATGAGCAGTTCTTC. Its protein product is CASSSGSRDEQFF.